This T cell receptor (beta chain) appears in the sequencing data of a study of tissue T cells after allogeneic stem cell transplantation. About the research overall: Pathologist review favored tissue samples showing histologically apparent lymphocytes.

Method: immunoSEQ multiplex PCR; TCRdb's copy keeps in-frame clones and lacks some. The data contain 6,000 to 6,500 clones, nearly 70% of them singletons. Study conclusions and caveats: Across patients, clones rarely overlapped, yet motif clusters were shared tissue-specifically. In patients and mice, blood and spleen missed much of tissue repertoire.

Trimming left V 0 bases short and J 0 bases short, with 12 bases between. CDR3 size: 18 residues. Germline assignment: CDR1 ENHRY and CDR2 SYGVKD. GI sites, liver, skin and spleen were taken after median 9.75 post-mortem hours. Turning to this clone: The antigen is undetermined.

V and J are TRBV10-3 and TRBJ2-6, with D possibly being TRBD1 (6 bases). The TCR sequence derives from a woman between 18 and 49 years old with breast cancer. The source was tissue from the stomach, collected at autopsy. DNA for the CDR3: TGTGCCATCAGTGAGTCGACAGGCAAAGTCTCTGGGGCCAACGTCCTGACTTTC. This sequence encodes CAISESTGKVSGANVLTF.